This note documents a single T cell receptor beta chain sequence. Antigen: not known. Reverse transcription used approximately 500 ng RNA and constant-region primers for alpha and beta. Using multiplexing indices, alpha and beta chain libraries were generated apart by chain-specific third strand synthesis. One primer pair amplified all rearrangements per chain; each cDNA got molecular barcodes. TCRdb used MiXCR to reprocess the 5' RACE reads, holding one entry per CDR3 protein. The sample includes about 17,000 distinct CDR3 sequences, 5.5% of them seen just once. These data are taken from a study of HIV-infected patients and healthy controls. Study-wide results and limits: The study did not determine the donors' HLA types. Mean usage of eight alpha and eight beta V genes differed significantly in HIV-infected patients versus controls.

Germline-derived CDR1 and CDR2 are SGHTA and FQGNSA. The CDR3 has 15 amino acids. Trimming stripped 5 bases from V and 5 bases from J, with 19 bases between. All unsorted peripheral T cells were captured because whole blood was used without fractionation. The source of this sequence is an adult in good health. The chain links TRBV7-2 to TRBJ2-7; D may be TRBD1 or TRBD2 (6 bases each). Input material: blood. As DNA, the CDR3 is TGTGCCAGCAGCCGTCAGGCCCGGGGGCCCAACGAGCAGTACTTC. Translation gives CASSRQARGPNEQYF.